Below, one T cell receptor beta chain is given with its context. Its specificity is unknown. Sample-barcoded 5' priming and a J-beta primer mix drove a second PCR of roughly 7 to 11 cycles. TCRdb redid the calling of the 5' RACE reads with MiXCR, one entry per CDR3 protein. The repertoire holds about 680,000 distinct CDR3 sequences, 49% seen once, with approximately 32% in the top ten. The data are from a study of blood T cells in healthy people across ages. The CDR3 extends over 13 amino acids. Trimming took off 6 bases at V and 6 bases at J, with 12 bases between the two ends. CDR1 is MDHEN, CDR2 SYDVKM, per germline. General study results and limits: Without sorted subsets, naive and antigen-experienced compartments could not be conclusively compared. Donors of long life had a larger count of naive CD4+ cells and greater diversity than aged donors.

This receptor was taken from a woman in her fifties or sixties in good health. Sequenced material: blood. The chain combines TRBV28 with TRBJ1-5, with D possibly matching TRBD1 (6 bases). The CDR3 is CASRTQGGQPQHF. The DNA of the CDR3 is TGTGCCAGCAGGACACAGGGAGGTCAGCCCCAGCATTTT.